The subject of this entry is one TCR beta chain. The antigen is undetermined. The CDR3 has 19 residues. Between the trimmed V and J ends, which lost 3 bases and 5 bases, there was a span of 26 bases. The germline V gene has CDR1 SNHLY and CDR2 FYNNEI. The data were produced by immunoSEQ multiplex PCR, yet TCRdb's version contains in-frame clones alone and is incomplete. In the table there are about 10,000 clones, 60% to 85% of which are singletons. The data are from a study of CD4+ T cells in melanoma. Study-level findings and limits: Reportedly, melanoma neoantigen-specific CD4+ T cells showed varied differentiation states. A reported correlation linked neoantigen-specific CD4+ T cells to CD8+, macrophage and B cell function.

This TCR was recovered from a human donor with melanoma. The rearrangement joins TRBV2 to TRBJ2-1, with TRBD1 as a possible D gene (5 bases). The sample was cells from a culture (not recorded whether cultured in vitro). CDR3 coding DNA: TGTGCCAGCAGTGATATCGCGAGTCGGGCCCTGGGGCGGAACAATGAGCAGTTCTTC. Translating gives CASSDIASRALGRNNEQFF.